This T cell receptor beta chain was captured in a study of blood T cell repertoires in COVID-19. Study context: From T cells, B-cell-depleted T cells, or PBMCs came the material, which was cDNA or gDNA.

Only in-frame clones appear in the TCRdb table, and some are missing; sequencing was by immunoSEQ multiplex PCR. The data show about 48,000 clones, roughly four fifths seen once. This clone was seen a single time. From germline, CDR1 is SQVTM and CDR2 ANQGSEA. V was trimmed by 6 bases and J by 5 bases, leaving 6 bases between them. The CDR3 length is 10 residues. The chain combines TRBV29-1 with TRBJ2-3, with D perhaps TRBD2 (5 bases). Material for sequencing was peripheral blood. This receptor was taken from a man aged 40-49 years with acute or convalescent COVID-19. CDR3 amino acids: CSVRVDTQYF. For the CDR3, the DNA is TGCAGCGTGAGGGTAGATACGCAGTATTTT.